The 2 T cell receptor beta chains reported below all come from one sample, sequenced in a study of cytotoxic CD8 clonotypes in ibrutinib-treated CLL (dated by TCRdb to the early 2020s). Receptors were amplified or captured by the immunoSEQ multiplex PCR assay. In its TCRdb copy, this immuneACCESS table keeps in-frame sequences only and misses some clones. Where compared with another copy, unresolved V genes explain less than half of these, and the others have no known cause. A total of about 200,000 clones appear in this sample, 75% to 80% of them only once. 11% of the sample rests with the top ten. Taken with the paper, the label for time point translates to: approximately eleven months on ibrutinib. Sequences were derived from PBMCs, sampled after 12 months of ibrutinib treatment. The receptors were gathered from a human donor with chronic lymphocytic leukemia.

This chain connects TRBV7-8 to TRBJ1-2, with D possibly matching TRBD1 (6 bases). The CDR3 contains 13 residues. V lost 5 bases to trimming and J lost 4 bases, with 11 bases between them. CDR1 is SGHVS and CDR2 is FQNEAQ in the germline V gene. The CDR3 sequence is CASSQQGSYGYTF. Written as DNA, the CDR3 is TGTGCCAGCAGCCAACAGGGTAGCTATGGCTACACCTTC.

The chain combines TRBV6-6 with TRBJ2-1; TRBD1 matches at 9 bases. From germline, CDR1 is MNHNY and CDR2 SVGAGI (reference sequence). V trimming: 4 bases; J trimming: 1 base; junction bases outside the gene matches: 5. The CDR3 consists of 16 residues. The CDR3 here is CASSSGTGFSYNEQFF. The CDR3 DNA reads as TGTGCCAGCAGTTCCGGGACAGGGTTTTCCTACAATGAGCAGTTCTTC.